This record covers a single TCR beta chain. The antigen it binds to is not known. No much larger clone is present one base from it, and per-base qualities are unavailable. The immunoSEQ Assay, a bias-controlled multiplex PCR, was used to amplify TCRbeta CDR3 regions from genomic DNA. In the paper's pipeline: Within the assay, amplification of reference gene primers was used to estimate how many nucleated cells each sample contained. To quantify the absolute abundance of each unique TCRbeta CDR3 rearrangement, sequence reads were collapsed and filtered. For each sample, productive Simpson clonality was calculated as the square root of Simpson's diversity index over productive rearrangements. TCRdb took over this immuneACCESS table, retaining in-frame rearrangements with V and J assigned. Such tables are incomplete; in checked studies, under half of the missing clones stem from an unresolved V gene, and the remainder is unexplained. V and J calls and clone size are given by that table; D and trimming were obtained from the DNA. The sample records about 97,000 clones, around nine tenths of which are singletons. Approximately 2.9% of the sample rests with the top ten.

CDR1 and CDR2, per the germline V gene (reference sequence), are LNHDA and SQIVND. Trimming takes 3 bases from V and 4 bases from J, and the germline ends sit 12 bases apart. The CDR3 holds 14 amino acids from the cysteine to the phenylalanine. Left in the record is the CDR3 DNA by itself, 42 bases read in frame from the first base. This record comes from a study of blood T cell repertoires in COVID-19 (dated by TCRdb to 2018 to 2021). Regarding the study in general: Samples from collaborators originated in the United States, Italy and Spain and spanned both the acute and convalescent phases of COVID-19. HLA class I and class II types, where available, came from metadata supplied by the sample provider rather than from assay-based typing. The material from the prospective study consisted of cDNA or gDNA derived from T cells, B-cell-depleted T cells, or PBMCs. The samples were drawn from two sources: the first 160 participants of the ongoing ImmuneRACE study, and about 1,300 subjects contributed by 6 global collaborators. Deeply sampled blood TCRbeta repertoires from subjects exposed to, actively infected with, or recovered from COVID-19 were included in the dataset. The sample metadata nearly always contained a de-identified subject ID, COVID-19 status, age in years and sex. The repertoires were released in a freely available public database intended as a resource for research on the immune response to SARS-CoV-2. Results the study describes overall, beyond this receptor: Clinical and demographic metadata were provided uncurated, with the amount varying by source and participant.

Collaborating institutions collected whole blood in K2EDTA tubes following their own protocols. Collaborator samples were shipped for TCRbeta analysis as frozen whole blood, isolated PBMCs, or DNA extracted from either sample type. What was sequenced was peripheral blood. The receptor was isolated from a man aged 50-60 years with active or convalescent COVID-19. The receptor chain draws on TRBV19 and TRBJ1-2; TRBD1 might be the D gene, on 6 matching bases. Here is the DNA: TGTGCCAGTAGTATTGTAGGGGGAACCTATGGCTACACCTTC. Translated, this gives CASSIVGGTYGYTF.